This T cell receptor (beta chain) was profiled in a study of cytomegalovirus exposure and HLA in healthy donors. Overall study results and limits: Accurate predictions that matched the HLA-A and HLA-B alleles of most subjects were reportedly made from TCR beta sequences. CMV serostatus was the sole immune exposure information available.

In regard to this clone: Its antigen remains unidentified.

PCR used 60 Vbeta primers and 13 Jbeta primers. Sequencing was performed with immunoSEQ multiplex PCR; in TCRdb, only in-frame clones are kept and a portion is missing. The sample consists of 150,000 to 200,000 clones, around two thirds of them appearing once. Donors were ostensibly healthy at sampling, although undocumented immune exposures were probable. Germline lookup yields CDR1 MNHEY and CDR2 SMNVEV (reference sequence). The CDR3 is 14 residues long. V shed 7 bases, J shed 0 bases, and the junction held 5 bases outside the gene matches. This sequence joins TRBV27 and TRBJ2-7; TRBD1 agrees at 8 bases. Sequencing was performed on PBMCs. The source is a man aged 30-40 years in good health and CMV-seropositive. The DNA for the CDR3 is TGTGCCAGCACCAAAACAGGGGGCTCCTACGAGCAGTACTTC. Amino acid sequence: CASTKTGGSYEQYF.